Each of the 27 T cell receptor beta chains below was sequenced from the same sample in a study of spatial heterogeneity in lung cancer. TCRdb analysed the 5' RACE reads with MiXCR anew, one entry per CDR3 protein. Of approximately 52,000 distinct CDR3 sequences listed, approximately 7% are singletons. Sample time point: sample taken at primary tumor resection. Whole RNA, which was extracted from tumor, nontumor lung tissue or frozen PBMC, was sequenced without any cell sorting. Sequenced material: PBMCs, taken at surgery. Source of these receptors: a female donor with early-stage non-small cell lung cancer.

Many counts were recorded for this clonotype. The rearrangement joins TRBV6-6 to TRBJ2-1, with a possible D match to TRBD2 (6 bases). V gave up 4 bases and J gave up 6 bases, with 13 bases separating them. Germline V gene lookup returns CDR1 MNHNY and CDR2 SVGAGI (reference sequence). The CDR3 totals 14 residues. The CDR3 loop is CASSWQLASNEQFF. CDR3 nucleotide sequence: TGTGCCAGCAGTTGGCAACTAGCCTCCAATGAGCAGTTCTTC.

In its sample, this clonotype was seen many times. One end of the junction does not line up with germline, which may come from a read error. The V and J genes are TRBV3-1 and TRBJ2-4; D may be TRBD2 (6 bases). The length of the CDR3 is 12 residues. Germline V gene data show CDR1 as LGHDT and CDR2 as YNNKEL (reference sequence). CDR3 amino acids: CASSQSGGTPLF. For the CDR3, the DNA is TGTGCCAGCAGCCAAAGTGGGGGGACTCCCCTTTTC.

This clonotype was recorded at least ten times. The chain has TRBV29-1 and TRBJ2-5; TRBD2 aligns across 11 bases. Losses at the gene ends were 5 bases for V and 5 bases for J; bases not matched to a gene: 4. The germline V gene encodes CDR1 SQVTM and CDR2 ANQGSEA. The CDR3 is 13 amino acids. In nucleotides, the CDR3 is TGCAGCGTTATAGCGGGGGGGCAGGAGACCCAGTACTTC. This sequence encodes CSVIAGGQETQYF.

The J gene is TRBJ1-2, the V gene TRBV6-6, with TRBD1 identical over 8 bases. From germline, CDR1 is MNHNY and CDR2 SVGAGI (reference sequence). J lost 4 bases, V lost 4 bases, and 14 bases had no gene match. CDR3 length equals 17 residues. CDR3 sequence: CASSFGQGPYLSYGYTF. Written as DNA, the CDR3 is TGTGCCAGCAGTTTCGGACAGGGACCCTACCTCTCCTATGGCTACACCTTC.

Ten or more counts support this clonotype. This chain connects TRBV4-1 to TRBJ2-2, with a weak D call TRBD2 (6 bases). The CDR3 is 13 amino acids. Trimming stripped 1 base from V and 13 bases from J, with 13 bases between. Germline V lookup: CDR1 MGHRA, CDR2 YSYEKL. CDR3 amino acids: CASSQGAEGRLFF. In nucleotides, the CDR3 is TGCGCCAGCAGCCAAGGGGCGGAGGGCAGGCTGTTTTTT.

This clonotype was detected many times. The chain has TRBV11-2 and TRBJ2-1; 13 bases agree with TRBD2. The CDR3 contains 19 residues. The junction had 8 bases not matched to a gene; V was cut back by 0 bases and J by 3 bases. Germline assignment: CDR1 SGHAT and CDR2 FQNNGV. Written as DNA, the CDR3 is TGTGCCAGCAGCTTAGATGTTCGACTAGCGGGGGGCCACTACAATGAGCAGTTCTTC. Translating gives CASSLDVRLAGGHYNEQFF. Full variable domain (outside the CDR3, taken from reference TRBV11-2 and TRBJ2-1): EAGVAQSPRYKIIEKRQSVAFWCNPISGHATLYWYQQILGQGPKLLIQFQNNGVVDDSQLPKDRFSAERLKGVDSTLKIQPAKLEDSAVYLCASSLDVRLAGGHYNEQFFGPGTRLTVL.

This clonotype showed up many times. The CDR3 DNA sequence: TGCAGTGCGAGACGCCCAACAGGCCACAATGAGCAGTTCTTC. Protein sequence: CSARRPTGHNEQFF. The rearrangement uses TRBV20-1 and TRBJ2-1, with D perhaps matching TRBD1 (5 bases). The CDR3 has 14 amino acids. CDR1 and CDR2 from the germline V gene are DFQATT and SNEGSKA (reference sequence). V shed 6 bases and J shed 5 bases, with 17 bases lying between them.

The chain is built from TRBV9 and TRBJ2-3, with D tentatively TRBD2 (6 bases). Germline V lookup: CDR1 SGDLS, CDR2 YYNGEE. The V gene lost 0 bases and the J gene lost 1 base, with 15 bases spanning the gap. This CDR3 has 17 amino acids. In nucleotides, the CDR3 is TGTGCCAGCAGCGTAGGATCCGCCGGCGGGGGCACAGATACGCAGTATTTT. It specifies CASSVGSAGGGTDTQYF.

The genes are TRBV5-5 and TRBJ2-1, with TRBD2 matching 10 bases. Germline V gives CDR1 SGHKS, CDR2 YYEKEE (reference sequence). The CDR3 length is 16 residues. The ends lost 0 bases at V and 12 bases at J; junction bases unmatched: 12. CDR3 bases: TGTGCCAGCAGCTTGGCCCCTAGCGGGGGCTGCAAGTGGCAGTTCTTC. Translated, it gives CASSLAPSGGCKWQFF.

The chain employs TRBV7-8 and TRBJ2-3; D call uncertain. Trimming took 10 bases from V and 2 from J, leaving 7 bases between them. Germline CDR1 SGHVS, CDR2 FQNEAQ. The CDR3 runs to 11 residues. Written as DNA, the CDR3 is TGTGCCACCCAGATCACAGATACGCAGTATTTT. Translating gives CATQITDTQYF.

This clonotype was found a few times. This chain links TRBV6-6 with TRBJ2-3, with D perhaps TRBD2 (6 bases). This CDR3 is 12 amino acids long. V shed 10 bases and J shed 0 bases, with 8 bases lying between them. Germline assignment: CDR1 MNHNY and CDR2 SVGAGI (reference sequence). In DNA form, the CDR3 reads TGTGCCACCCGGGGGAGCACAGATACGCAGTATTTT. This encodes CATRGSTDTQYF.

This clonotype was recorded at least ten times. The chain combines TRBV5-1 with TRBJ2-1; no definite D call. Trimming cost V 1 base and J 7 bases, with 6 bases left between them. The germline CDR1 and CDR2 sequences are SGHRS and YFSETQ. CDR3 length: 12 amino acids. The CDR3 sequence is CASSLMRNEQFF. The CDR3 DNA sequence: TGCGCCAGCAGCTTGATGCGGAATGAGCAGTTCTTC.

This clonotype was counted between two and nine times. The CDR3 here is CASSFSAWAGELFF. The DNA for the CDR3 is TGTGCCAGCAGTTTCTCCGCGTGGGCCGGGGAGCTGTTTTTT. The rearrangement joins TRBV12-3 or TRBV12-4 to TRBJ2-2; D not resolved. This CDR3 has 14 amino acids. Trimming stripped 3 bases from V and 6 bases from J, with 11 bases between.

Turning to this clonotype: A single base separates this from a much larger clone, so it may be a read error. The CDR3 does not close with the conserved phenylalanine or tryptophan, likely indicating a read error. The V and J genes are TRBV28 and TRBJ2-1, with D perhaps TRBD2 (6 bases). This CDR3 is 13 amino acids long. V was pared by 3 bases and J by 8 bases, with 11 bases between. CDR1 and CDR2 (germline): MDHEN, SYDVKM. The CDR3 sequence: CASSFLARDEQFL. CDR3 DNA: TGTGCCAGCAGTTTTCTAGCGCGAGATGAGCAGTTCTTG.

This chain joins TRBV20-1 and TRBJ2-1; D is perhaps TRBD2 (5 bases). Germline values: CDR1 DFQATT, CDR2 SNEGSKA (reference sequence). This CDR3 has 10 residues. Trimming took off 3 bases at V and 8 bases at J, with 5 bases between the two ends. As DNA, the CDR3 is TGCAGTGCTAGGAGGGATGAGCAGTTCTTC. It translates to CSARRDEQFF.

A remark on this clonotype: The junction shows a germline mismatch at one end, possibly a read error. The CDR3 spells CASSQEFGSSYLF. CDR3 bases: TGCGCCAGCAGCCAAGAATTCGGCAGCTCCTACCTCTTT. The J gene is TRBJ2-1, the V gene TRBV4-3; no reliable D call. Germline loops: CDR1 LGHNA, CDR2 YSLEER. This CDR3 region has 13 residues.

This clonotype was seen ten or more times. The chain uses TRBV19 and TRBJ1-3; D is perhaps TRBD1 (6 bases). The CDR3 loop spans 15 amino acids. Trimming left V 7 bases short and J 4 bases short, with 17 bases between. CDR1 and CDR2 (germline): LNHDA, SQIVND (reference sequence). This CDR3 is CASMSGATAGNTIYF. DNA for the CDR3: TGTGCCAGTATGTCGGGGGCTACTGCCGGAAACACCATATATTTT.

This clonotype was detected ten times or more. The chain carries TRBV28 and TRBJ2-6, with a tentative D call TRBD2 (6 bases). The length of the CDR3 is 14 residues. Trimming pared 3 bases from V and 4 bases from J, leaving 7 bases between. The germline V gene encodes CDR1 MDHEN and CDR2 SYDVKM. The CDR3: CASSLRDGANVLTF. CDR3 DNA: TGTGCCAGCAGTTTGCGGGACGGGGCCAACGTCCTGACTTTC.

In this sample, this clonotype turned up many times. This chain joins TRBV12-3 or TRBV12-4 and TRBJ1-2, with a weak D call TRBD1 (5 bases). V was trimmed by 1 base and J by 4 bases, leaving 7 bases between them. This CDR3 is built from 13 residues. The CDR3 is CASSLGQLYGYTF. The CDR3 DNA follows: TGTGCCAGCAGTTTAGGACAGCTCTATGGCTACACCTTC.

This clonotype appeared many times. This CDR3 reads CASRFMGQNQPQHF. In DNA, the CDR3 is TGTGCCAGCAGGTTCATGGGGCAAAATCAGCCCCAGCATTTT. J is TRBJ1-5 and V is TRBV12-3 or TRBV12-4, with D possibly TRBD1 on 5 matching bases. Trimming removed 6 bases from V and 4 bases from J, with 13 bases in between. The CDR3 is made up of 14 amino acids.

This clonotype has at least ten counts. CDR3 in DNA: TGTGCCAGCAGTCCTCCTCATTCCTACGAGCAGTACTTC. It specifies CASSPPHSYEQYF. The chain is built from TRBV28 and TRBJ2-7; D gene unclear. Germline CDR1 and CDR2: MDHEN and SYDVKM. The CDR3 has 13 amino acids. V was clipped by 5 bases and J by 1 base, with 9 bases between them.

Ten or more counts support this clonotype. The V and J genes are TRBV20-1 and TRBJ2-4; the D is unclear. Germline V gene lookup returns CDR1 DFQATT and CDR2 SNEGSKA (reference sequence). The CDR3 covers 12 residues. The V gene lost 2 bases and the J gene lost 5 bases, with 7 bases spanning the gap. The CDR3 region has the DNA TGCAGTGCTAGATTTGTAGAAAACATTCAGTACTTC. This gives the protein CSARFVENIQYF.

The chain combines TRBV7-3 with TRBJ2-6; no clear D. Deletions cut 0 bases from V and 0 bases from J, with 9 bases between. CDR1 SGHTA and CDR2 FQGTGA come from the germline V gene. The CDR3 is 17 amino acids. The CDR3 protein is CASSLTGGYSGANVLTF. CDR3 in DNA: TGTGCCAGCAGCTTAACGGGCGGTTACTCTGGGGCCAACGTCCTGACTTTC.

The CDR3 loop reads CATSDLMDRGNEQFF. The CDR3 nucleotides read TGTGCCACCAGTGATTTGATGGACAGGGGCAATGAGCAGTTCTTC. V usage is TRBV24-1 and J usage is TRBJ2-1; 9 positions agree with TRBD1. V shed 0 bases, J shed 6 bases, and the junction held 2 bases outside the gene matches. CDR1 KGHDR and CDR2 SFDVKD come from the germline V gene. This CDR3 comprises 15 residues.

This clonotype was detected many times. The J gene is TRBJ1-2, the V gene TRBV7-9; 7 bases agree with TRBD1. V lost 8 bases and J lost 0; bases outside the gene matches: 9. Germline V gene data show CDR1 as SEHNR and CDR2 as FQNEAQ (reference sequence). The CDR3 has 15 residues. Here the CDR3 reads CASFGTAASNYGYTF. The DNA of the CDR3 is TGTGCCAGCTTTGGGACAGCGGCTTCTAACTATGGCTACACCTTC.

This clonotype has a count of ten or more. The chain combines TRBV20-1 with TRBJ2-3, with 7 bases identical to TRBD2. Looked up from germline, CDR1 is DFQATT and CDR2 is SNEGSKA (reference sequence). This CDR3 has 14 residues. J gave up 4 bases and V 5 bases, and 9 bases lay outside the gene matches. This CDR3 is CSAGPPGLPDTQYF. As DNA, the CDR3 is TGCAGTGCTGGACCACCGGGACTACCAGATACGCAGTATTTT.

The sample holds many counts of this clonotype. V is TRBV6-6 and J is TRBJ1-4; D ambiguous. The CDR3 consists of 14 residues. The V gene lost 8 bases and the J gene lost 5 bases, with 15 bases spanning the gap. Germline values: CDR1 MNHNY, CDR2 SVGAGI (reference sequence). The CDR3 region is CASPLRGPNEKLFF. DNA for the CDR3: TGTGCCAGCCCATTACGGGGTCCCAATGAAAAACTGTTTTTT.